This T cell receptor beta chain originates from a study of T cells after yellow fever vaccination. UMIs and a universal primer site were added when TCR cDNA was made by 5'RACE template switching. TCRdb used MiXCR to reprocess the 5' RACE reads, holding one entry per CDR3 protein. The sample carries 500,000 to 700,000 distinct CDR3 sequences, 15% to 20% recorded once. J gave up 6 bases and V 3 bases, and 12 bases lay outside the gene matches. CDR1 is DFQATT and CDR2 is SNEGSKA in the germline V gene (reference sequence). The CDR3 length is 16 residues. This clonotype was observed a single time. Its antigen remains unidentified. Findings and limits, study-wide: A secondary response was less intense yet reached its peak sooner, at day 5 versus 15.

The sequence derives from a man aged 25 to 40 who received the YFV17D yellow fever vaccine. The input for sequencing was PBMCs, taken 15 days after the yellow fever booster vaccination. J is TRBJ2-1 and V is TRBV20-1; 9 nucleotides line up with TRBD2. CDR3 amino acids: CSASLVLAGLLNEQFF. DNA of the CDR3: TGCAGTGCTAGTCTGGTGCTAGCGGGACTCCTCAATGAGCAGTTCTTC.